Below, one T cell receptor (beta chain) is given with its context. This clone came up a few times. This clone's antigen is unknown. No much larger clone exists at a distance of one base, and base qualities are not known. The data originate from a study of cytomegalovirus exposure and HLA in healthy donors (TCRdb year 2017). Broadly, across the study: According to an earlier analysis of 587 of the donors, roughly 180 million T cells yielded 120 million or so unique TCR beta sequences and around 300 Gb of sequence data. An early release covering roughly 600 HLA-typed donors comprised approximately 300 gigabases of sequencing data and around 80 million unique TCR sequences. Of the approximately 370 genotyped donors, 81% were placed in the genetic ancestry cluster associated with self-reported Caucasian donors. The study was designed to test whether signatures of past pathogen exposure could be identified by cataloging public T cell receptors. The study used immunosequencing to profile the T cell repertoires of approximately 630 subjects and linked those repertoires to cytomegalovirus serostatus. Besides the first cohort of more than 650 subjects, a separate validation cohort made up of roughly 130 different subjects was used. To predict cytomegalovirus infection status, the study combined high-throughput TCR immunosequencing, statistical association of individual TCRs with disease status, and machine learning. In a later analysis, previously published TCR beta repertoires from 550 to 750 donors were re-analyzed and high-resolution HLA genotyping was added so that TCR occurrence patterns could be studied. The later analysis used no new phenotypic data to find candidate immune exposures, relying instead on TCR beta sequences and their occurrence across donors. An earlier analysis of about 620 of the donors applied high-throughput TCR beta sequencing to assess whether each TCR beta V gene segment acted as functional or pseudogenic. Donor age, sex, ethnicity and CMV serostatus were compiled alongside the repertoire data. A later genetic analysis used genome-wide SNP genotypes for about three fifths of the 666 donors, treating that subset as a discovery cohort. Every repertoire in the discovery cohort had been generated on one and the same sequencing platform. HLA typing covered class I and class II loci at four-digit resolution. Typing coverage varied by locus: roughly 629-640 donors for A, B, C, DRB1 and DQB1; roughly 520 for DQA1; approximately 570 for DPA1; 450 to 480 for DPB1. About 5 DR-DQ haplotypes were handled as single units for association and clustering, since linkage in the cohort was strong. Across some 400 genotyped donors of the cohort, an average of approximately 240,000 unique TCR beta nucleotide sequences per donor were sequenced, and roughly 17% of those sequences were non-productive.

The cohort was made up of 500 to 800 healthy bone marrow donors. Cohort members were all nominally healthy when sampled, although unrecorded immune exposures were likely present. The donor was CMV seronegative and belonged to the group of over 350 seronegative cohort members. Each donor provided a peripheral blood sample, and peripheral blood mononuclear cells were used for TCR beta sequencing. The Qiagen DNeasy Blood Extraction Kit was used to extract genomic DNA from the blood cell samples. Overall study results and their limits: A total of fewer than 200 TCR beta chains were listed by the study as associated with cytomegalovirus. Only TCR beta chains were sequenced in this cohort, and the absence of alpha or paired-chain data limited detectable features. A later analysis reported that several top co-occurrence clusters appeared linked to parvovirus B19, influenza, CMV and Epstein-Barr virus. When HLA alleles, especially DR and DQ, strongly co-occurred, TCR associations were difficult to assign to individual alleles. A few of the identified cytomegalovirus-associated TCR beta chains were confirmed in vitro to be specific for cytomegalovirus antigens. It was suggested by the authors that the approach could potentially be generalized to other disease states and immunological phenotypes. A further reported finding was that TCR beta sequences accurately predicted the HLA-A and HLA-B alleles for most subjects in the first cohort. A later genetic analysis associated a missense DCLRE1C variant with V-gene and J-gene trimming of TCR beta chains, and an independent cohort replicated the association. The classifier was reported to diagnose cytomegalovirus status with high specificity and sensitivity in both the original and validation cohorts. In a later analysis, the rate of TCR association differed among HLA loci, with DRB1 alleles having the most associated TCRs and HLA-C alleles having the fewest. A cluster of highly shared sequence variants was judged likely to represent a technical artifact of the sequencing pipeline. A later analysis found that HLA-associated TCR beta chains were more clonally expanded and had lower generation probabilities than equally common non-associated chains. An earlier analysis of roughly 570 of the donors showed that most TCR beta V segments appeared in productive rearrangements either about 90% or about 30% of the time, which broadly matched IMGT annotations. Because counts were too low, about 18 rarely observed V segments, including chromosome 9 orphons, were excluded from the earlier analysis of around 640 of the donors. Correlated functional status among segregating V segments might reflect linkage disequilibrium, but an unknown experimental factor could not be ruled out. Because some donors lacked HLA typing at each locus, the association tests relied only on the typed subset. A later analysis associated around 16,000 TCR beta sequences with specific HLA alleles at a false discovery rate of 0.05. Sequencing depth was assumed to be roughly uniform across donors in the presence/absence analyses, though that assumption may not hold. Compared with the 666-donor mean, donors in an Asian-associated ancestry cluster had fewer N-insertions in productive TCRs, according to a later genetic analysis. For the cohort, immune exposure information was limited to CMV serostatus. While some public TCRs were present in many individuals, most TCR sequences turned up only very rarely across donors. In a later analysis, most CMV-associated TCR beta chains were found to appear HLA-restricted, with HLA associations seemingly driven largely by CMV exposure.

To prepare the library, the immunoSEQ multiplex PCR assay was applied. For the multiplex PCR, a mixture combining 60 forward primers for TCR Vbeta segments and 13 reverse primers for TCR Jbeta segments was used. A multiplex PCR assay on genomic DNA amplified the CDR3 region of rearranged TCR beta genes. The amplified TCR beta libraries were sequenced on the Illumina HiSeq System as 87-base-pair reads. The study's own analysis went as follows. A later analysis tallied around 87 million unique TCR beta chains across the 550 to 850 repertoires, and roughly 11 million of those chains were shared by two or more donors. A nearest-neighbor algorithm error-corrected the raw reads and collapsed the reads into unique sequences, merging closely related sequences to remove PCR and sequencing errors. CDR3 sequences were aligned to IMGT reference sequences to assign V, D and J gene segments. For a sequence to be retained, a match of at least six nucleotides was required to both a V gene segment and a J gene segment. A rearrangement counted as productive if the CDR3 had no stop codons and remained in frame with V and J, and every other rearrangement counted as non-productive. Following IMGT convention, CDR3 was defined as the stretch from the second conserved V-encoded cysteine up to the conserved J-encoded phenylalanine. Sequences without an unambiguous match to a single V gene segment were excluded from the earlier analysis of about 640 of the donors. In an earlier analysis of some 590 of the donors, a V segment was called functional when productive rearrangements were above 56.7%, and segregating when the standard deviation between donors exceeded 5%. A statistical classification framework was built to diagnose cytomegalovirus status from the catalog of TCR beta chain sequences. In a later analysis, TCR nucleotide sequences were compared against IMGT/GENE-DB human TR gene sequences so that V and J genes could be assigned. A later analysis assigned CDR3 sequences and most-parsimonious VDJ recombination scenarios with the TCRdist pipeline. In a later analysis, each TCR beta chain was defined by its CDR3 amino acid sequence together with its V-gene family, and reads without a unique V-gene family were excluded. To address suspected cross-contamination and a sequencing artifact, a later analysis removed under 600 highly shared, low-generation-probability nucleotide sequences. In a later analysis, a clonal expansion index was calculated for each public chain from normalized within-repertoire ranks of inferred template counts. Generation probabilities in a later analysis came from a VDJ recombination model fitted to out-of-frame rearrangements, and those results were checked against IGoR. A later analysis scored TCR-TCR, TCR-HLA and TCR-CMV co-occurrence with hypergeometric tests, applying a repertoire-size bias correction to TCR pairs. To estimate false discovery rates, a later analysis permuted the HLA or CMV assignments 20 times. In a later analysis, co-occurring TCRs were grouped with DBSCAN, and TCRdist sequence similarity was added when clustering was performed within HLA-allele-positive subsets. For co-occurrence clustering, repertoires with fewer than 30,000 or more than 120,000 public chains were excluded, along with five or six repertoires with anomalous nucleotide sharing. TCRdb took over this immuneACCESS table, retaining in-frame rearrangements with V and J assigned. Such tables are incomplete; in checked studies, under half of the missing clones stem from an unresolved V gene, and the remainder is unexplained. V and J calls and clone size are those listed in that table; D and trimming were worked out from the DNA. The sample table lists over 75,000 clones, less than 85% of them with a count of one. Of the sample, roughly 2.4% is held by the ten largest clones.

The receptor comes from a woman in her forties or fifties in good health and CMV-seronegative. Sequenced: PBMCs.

In nucleotides, the sequence is TGTGCCAGCGTCAACAGGGCCGGGCATTCACCCCTCCACTTT. This is translated as CASVNRAGHSPLHF. In this chain, TRBV11-2 is recombined with TRBJ1-6, with TRBD1 as a weak D call on 6 bases. V is clipped by 8 bases and J by 8 bases, and the sequence between their germline boundaries is 16 bases long. The CDR3 measures 14 amino acids from cysteine to phenylalanine. Only CDR3 DNA is held: 42 bases, read in frame from base 1. The CDR1 and CDR2 encoded by the germline V gene are SGHAT and FQNNGV.